One sample yielded the 18 T cell receptor beta chains listed below, sequenced in a study of blood T cell repertoires in COVID-19. Some clones are missing from TCRdb's copy, which holds only in-frame ones; the method was immunoSEQ multiplex PCR. The table has just under 150,000 clones, around 90% seen once. Sequencing was done on a sample of peripheral blood. The source is a woman aged 45-65 years with acute or convalescent COVID-19.

The rearrangement uses TRBV7-2 and TRBJ2-3, with 7 bases matching TRBD1. The V and J ends lost 2 bases and 0 bases, in that order; junction bases with no gene match: 2. The CDR3 spans 15 residues. Looked up from germline, CDR1 is SGHTA and CDR2 is FQGNSA. DNA for the CDR3: TGTGCCAGCAGCTTAACAGGGGAAAGCACAGATACGCAGTATTTT. Translation: CASSLTGESTDTQYF.

V usage is TRBV29-1 and J usage is TRBJ1-4; 7 bases map to TRBD1. This CDR3 contains 13 residues. V lost 1 base, J lost 7 bases, and 3 bases stayed unmatched. Germline V gives CDR1 SQVTM, CDR2 ANQGSEA. The CDR3 nucleotides read TGCAGCGTTGAAGTAGGGGGCGGTGAAAAACTGTTTTTT. Its translation: CSVEVGGGEKLFF.

The chain combines TRBV3-1 (or the pseudogene TRBV3-2) with TRBJ2-1, with TRBD1 matching over 9 bases. The CDR3 is made up of 16 amino acids. From germline, CDR1 is LGHDT and CDR2 YNNKEL (reference sequence). Trimming cost V 1 base and J 3 bases; bases outside gene matches: 4. In DNA, the CDR3 is TGTGCCAGCAGCCAAGGGGGACAGGGATTCTACAATGAGCAGTTCTTC. As protein: CASSQGGQGFYNEQFF.

This sequence joins TRBV28 and TRBJ2-7; TRBD1 matches 10 bases. The germline gives CDR1 MDHEN, CDR2 SYDVKM. J gave up 4 bases and V 3 bases, and 6 bases lay outside the gene matches. This CDR3 contains 15 residues. The CDR3 region has the DNA TGTGCCAGCAGTTTCCTGACAGGGGGCAGTTACGAGCAGTACTTC. Amino acid sequence: CASSFLTGGSYEQYF.

The rearrangement joins TRBV12-3 or TRBV12-4 to TRBJ1-5; D uncertain. Trimming took off 3 bases at V and 9 bases at J, with 12 bases between the two ends. This CDR3 has 13 residues. The CDR3, as DNA: TGTGCCAGCAGTTTGGAAACGGTAGCGCCCCAGCATTTT. This translates into CASSLETVAPQHF.

This rearrangement joins TRBV27 to TRBJ2-7, with TRBD2 matching 8 bases. The CDR3 totals 14 residues. Trimming at V came to 6 bases and at J to 2 bases, leaving 6 bases not matched to a gene. In germline, CDR1 is MNHEY, CDR2 SMNVEV (reference sequence). The CDR3 protein is CASSSGLGPYEQYF. The CDR3 DNA reads as TGTGCCAGCAGCTCGGGACTAGGGCCCTACGAGCAGTACTTC.

The chain employs TRBV30 and TRBJ1-6; D is unclear. Germline CDR1 GTSNPN, CDR2 SVGIG (reference sequence). The CDR3 has 16 residues. V was cut by 0 bases and J by 6 bases, with 15 bases left in between. As DNA, the CDR3 is TGTGCCTGGAGTGTATTACAGCTCCGAAGTAATTCACCCCTCCACTTT. This gives the protein CAWSVLQLRSNSPLHF. Looking up the rest from reference TRBV30 and TRBJ1-6 gives the full variable domain: SQTIHQWPATLVQPVGSPLSLECTVEGTSNPNLYWYRQAAGRGLQLLFYSVGIGQISSEVPQNLSASRPQDRQFILSSKKLLLSDSGFYLCAWSVLQLRSNSPLHFGNGTRLTVT.

The chain carries TRBV6-5 and TRBJ2-1; D is ambiguous. The V gene lost 2 bases and the J gene lost 7 bases, with 15 bases spanning the gap. CDR1 and CDR2 from the germline V gene are MNHEY and SVGAGI. The CDR3 has 15 residues. The DNA for the CDR3 is TGTGCCAGCAGTTACAGTAGTCCCGACGGGAATGAGCAGTTCTTC. The encoded protein is CASSYSSPDGNEQFF.

The chain employs TRBV7-9 and TRBJ1-1, with 8 bases aligning to TRBD1. The CDR3 is 11 residues long. Germline V gene lookup returns CDR1 SEHNR and CDR2 FQNEAQ (reference sequence). Germline trimming cut 8 bases from V and 4 bases from J; bases unmatched to any gene: 0. The CDR3 protein is CASQGATEAFF. CDR3 nucleotide sequence: TGTGCCAGCCAGGGGGCCACTGAAGCTTTCTTT. Variable domain in full (rest from reference TRBV7-9 and TRBJ1-1): DTGVSQNPRHKITKRGQNVTFRCDPISEHNRLYWYRQTLGQGPEFLTYFQNEAQLEKSRLLSDRFSAERPKGSFSTLEIQRTEQGDSAMYLCASQGATEAFFGQGTRLTVV.

The chain is built from TRBV10-1 and TRBJ2-5; TRBD1 matches at 11 bases. Trimming took 1 base from V and 7 from J; bases not matched to a gene: 8. CDR1 and CDR2 from the germline V gene are WNHNN and SYGVQD (reference sequence). The CDR3 has 16 amino acids. CDR3 DNA: TGCGCCAGCAGTGAGTTGGGACAGGGGGACCTGGGGACCCAGTACTTC. This translates into CASSELGQGDLGTQYF.

The chain employs TRBV18 and TRBJ1-1; D is ambiguous. V lost 1 base and J 3 bases, leaving 9 bases between the germline ends. CDR1 KGHSH and CDR2 LQKENI come from the germline V gene. This CDR3 contains 14 residues. The CDR3 sequence: CASSPRQEDTEAFF. Written as DNA, the CDR3 is TGTGCCAGCTCACCACGGCAGGAGGACACTGAAGCTTTCTTT.

The genes are TRBV15 and TRBJ2-5; a possible D gene is TRBD1 (5 bases). There are 15 residues in the CDR3. The germline gives CDR1 LNHNV, CDR2 YYDKDF (reference sequence). The germline V and J ends were trimmed by 1 base and 4 bases, with 13 bases remaining between them. The CDR3 here is CATSRGQGIGETQYF. Here the CDR3 DNA reads TGTGCCACCAGCAGAGGGCAGGGCATAGGAGAGACCCAGTACTTC.

This clone has just a few counts. This rearrangement joins TRBV7-3 to TRBJ1-5, with D possibly being TRBD1 (5 bases). Germline loops: CDR1 SGHTA, CDR2 FQGTGA. The CDR3 loop spans 19 amino acids. Trimming cost V 3 bases and J 2 bases, with 23 bases left between them. This CDR3 is CASSFEGRLPAGRNQPQHF. CDR3 in DNA: TGTGCCAGCAGCTTCGAGGGACGTCTCCCGGCGGGGCGCAATCAGCCCCAGCATTTT.

This clone was seen more than once but under ten times. The gene calls are TRBV7-3 and TRBJ1-5, with 10 bases aligning to TRBD1. The germline gives CDR1 SGHTA, CDR2 FQGTGA. Losses at the gene ends were 5 bases for V and 4 bases for J; bases not matched to a gene: 8. The CDR3 has 16 residues. In nucleotides, the CDR3 is TGTGCCAGCAGCAAAAAGACAGGGGGCTTTAATCAGCCCCAGCATTTT. Protein: CASSKKTGGFNQPQHF. Drawing the rest from reference TRBV7-3 and TRBJ1-5, the complete variable domain is GAGVSQTPSNKVTEKGKYVELRCDPISGHTALYWYRQSLGQGPEFLIYFQGTGAADDSGLPNDRFFAVRPEGSVSTLKIQRTERGDSAVYLCASSKKTGGFNQPQHFGDGTRLSIL.

This rearrangement joins TRBV30 to TRBJ2-7; a possible D gene is TRBD1 (5 bases). Germline V lookup: CDR1 GTSNPN, CDR2 SVGIG (reference sequence). The CDR3 contains 13 residues. V was shortened by 3 bases and J by 0 bases, with 9 bases between the two germline ends. The CDR3 sequence is CAWSRTNSYEQYF. In DNA form, the CDR3 reads TGTGCCTGGAGCAGGACAAACTCCTACGAGCAGTACTTC.

CDR3 loop: CAISEKDTNSPLHF. CDR3 in DNA: TGTGCCATCAGTGAGAAGGACACTAATTCACCCCTCCACTTT. V is TRBV10-3 and J is TRBJ1-6; perhaps TRBD1 as D (5 bases). This CDR3 comprises 14 residues. The germline gives CDR1 ENHRY, CDR2 SYGVKD. Between the trimmed V and J ends, which lost 2 bases and 6 bases, there was a span of 8 bases.

V gene TRBV19 combines with J gene TRBJ1-5, with 9 bases fitting TRBD1. CDR3 size: 14 residues. Trimming cost V 6 bases and J 4 bases; bases outside gene matches: 4. The germline V gene has CDR1 LNHDA and CDR2 SQIVND (reference sequence). The CDR3 DNA reads TGTGCCAGTAGGAGGGACAGGGCAAATCAGCCCCAGCATTTT. It is translated as CASRRDRANQPQHF.

This clone occurred a few times. The chain is built from TRBV28 and TRBJ1-5; 9 nucleotides match TRBD1. CDR3 length: 14 amino acids. V trimming: 3 bases; J trimming: 6 bases; junction bases outside the gene matches: 3. CDR1 is MDHEN and CDR2 is SYDVKM in the germline V gene. This chain's CDR3 is CASSFRQGGQPQHF. The CDR3 DNA reads TGTGCCAGCAGTTTCCGACAGGGGGGTCAGCCCCAGCATTTT.